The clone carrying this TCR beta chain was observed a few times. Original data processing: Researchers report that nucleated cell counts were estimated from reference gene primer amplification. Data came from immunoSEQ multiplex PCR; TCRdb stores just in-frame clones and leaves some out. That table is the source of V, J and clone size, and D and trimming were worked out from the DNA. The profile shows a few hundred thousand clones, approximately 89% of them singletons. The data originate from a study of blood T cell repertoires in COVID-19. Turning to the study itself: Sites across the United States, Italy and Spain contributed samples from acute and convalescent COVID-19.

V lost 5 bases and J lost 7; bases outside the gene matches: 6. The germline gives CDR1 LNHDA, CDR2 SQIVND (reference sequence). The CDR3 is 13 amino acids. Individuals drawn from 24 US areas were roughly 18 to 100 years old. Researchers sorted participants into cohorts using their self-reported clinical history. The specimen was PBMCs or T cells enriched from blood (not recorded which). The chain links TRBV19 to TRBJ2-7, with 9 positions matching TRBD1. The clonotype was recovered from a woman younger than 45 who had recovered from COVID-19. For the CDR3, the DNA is TGTGCCAGTAGTGGACAGGGGACGGGAGAGCAGTACTTC. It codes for CASSGQGTGEQYF.